This entry lists 32 T cell receptor beta chains sequenced from one sample in a study of blood T cell repertoires in COVID-19. Libraries were prepared by immunoSEQ multiplex PCR; TCRdb keeps only in-frame clonotypes and omits some of them. This sample has 300,000 or so clones, with 85% found just once. The sequencing input was peripheral blood. These receptors were collected from a woman in her forties or fifties with active or convalescent COVID-19.

This clone was seen only once. The V and J genes are TRBV18 and TRBJ1-5; 8 bases match TRBD1. Germline lookup yields CDR1 KGHSH and CDR2 LQKENI. CDR3 size: 16 residues. Trimming at V came to 2 bases and at J to 5 bases, leaving 8 bases not matched to a gene. CDR3 sequence reads: CASSPTRQGFYQPQHF. Here the CDR3 DNA reads TGTGCCAGCTCACCAACGAGACAGGGGTTCTATCAGCCCCAGCATTTT.

This clone was found a few times. This chain joins TRBV29-1 and TRBJ1-1, with 8 bases matching TRBD1. CDR1 SQVTM and CDR2 ANQGSEA come from the germline V gene. This CDR3 has 11 residues. J was trimmed by 4 bases and V by 7 bases; bases with no gene match: 2. The DNA of the CDR3 is TGCAGCGCTACAGGGGGCACTGAAGCTTTCTTT. Its translation is CSATGGTEAFF. The entire variable domain, with the rest obtained from reference TRBV29-1 and TRBJ1-1, is as follows: SAVISQKPSRDICQRGTSLTIQCQVDSQVTMMFWYRQQPGQSLTLIATANQGSEATYESGFVIDKFPISRPNLTFSTLTVSNMSPEDSSIYLCSATGGTEAFFGQGTRLTVV.

J is TRBJ2-3 and V is TRBV18; 8 nucleotides line up with TRBD1. CDR1 is KGHSH and CDR2 is LQKENI in the germline V gene. The junction had 7 bases not matched to a gene; V was cut back by 0 bases and J by 5 bases. The CDR3 sequence is 16 residues long. CDR3 loop: CASSPPGRGRQDTQYF. The CDR3, as DNA: TGTGCCAGCTCACCACCGGGCAGGGGGCGTCAAGATACGCAGTATTTT.

This clone occurred once. The chain joins TRBV19 to TRBJ2-5; TRBD2 is a possible D gene (6 bases). Germline-derived CDR1 and CDR2 are LNHDA and SQIVND (reference sequence). V gave up 1 base and J gave up 4 bases, with 10 bases separating them. CDR3 length: 14 amino acids. The CDR3 loop reads CASSIGHGGETQYF. CDR3 DNA sequence: TGTGCCAGTAGTATAGGGCACGGGGGAGAGACCCAGTACTTC.

The DNA of the CDR3 is TGCAGCGTTGATCAGGGAATGAGTACAGATACGCAGTATTTT. It translates to CSVDQGMSTDTQYF. The chain is built from TRBV29-1 and TRBJ2-3; weak D call: TRBD1 (5 bases). Germline CDR1 and CDR2: SQVTM and ANQGSEA. This CDR3 comprises 14 residues. V lost 3 bases, J lost 3 bases, and 13 bases lay in between.

This CDR3 reads CASSLNYGYTF. The CDR3 coding sequence is TGTGCCAGCTCCCTCAACTATGGCTACACCTTC. The chain is built from TRBV18 and TRBJ1-2; D gene unclear. Germline V gene lookup returns CDR1 KGHSH and CDR2 LQKENI. Trimming stripped 6 bases from V and 2 bases from J, with 4 bases between. The CDR3 has 11 residues.

This chain connects TRBV5-4 to TRBJ2-2; TRBD1 agrees at 10 bases. Trimming took 3 bases from V and 4 from J; bases not matched to a gene: 6. CDR1 is SGHNT, CDR2 YYREEE, per germline (reference sequence). The CDR3 has 16 residues. CDR3 nucleotide sequence: TGTGCCAGCAGCTCGACAGGGGGCGCAGCCACCGGGGAGCTGTTTTTT. Protein: CASSSTGGAATGELFF.

The J gene is TRBJ2-1, the V gene TRBV10-3, with 9 positions matching TRBD2. CDR1 and CDR2 (germline): ENHRY, SYGVKD. Losses at the gene ends were 3 bases for V and 8 bases for J; bases not matched to a gene: 11. There are 16 residues in the CDR3. The CDR3 reads CAISDLSGRGLDEQFF. The CDR3, as DNA: TGTGCCATCAGTGACCTTAGCGGGAGAGGTTTGGATGAGCAGTTCTTC.

In DNA form, the CDR3 reads TGTGCCAGCTCCCTCAATTCGGACAGTTGGAACACTGAAGCTTTCTTT. Its protein product is CASSLNSDSWNTEAFF. The chain is built from TRBV18 and TRBJ1-1; possibly TRBD1 for D (6 bases). Germline values: CDR1 KGHSH, CDR2 LQKENI. The CDR3 covers 16 residues. V lost 6 bases and J lost 1, with 18 bases in between.

The rearrangement links TRBV2 to TRBJ2-3; 7 positions match TRBD1. This CDR3 is 16 amino acids long. V shed 7 bases and J 2 bases; nucleotides not matched to a gene: 12. Germline V gene lookup returns CDR1 SNHLY and CDR2 FYNNEI. The CDR3 region has the DNA TGTGCCAGCACGTGGTCGGGACAGCCTAACACAGATACGCAGTATTTT. It specifies CASTWSGQPNTDTQYF.

The chain joins TRBV7-2 to TRBJ1-1, with D possibly matching TRBD1 (5 bases). This CDR3 has 14 residues. Deletions cut 3 bases from V and 1 base from J, with 9 bases between. Looked up from germline, CDR1 is SGHTA and CDR2 is FQGNSA. The CDR3 region has the DNA TGTGCCAGCAGCTTTGGGGGGGGGAACACTGAAGCTTTCTTT. Its translation: CASSFGGGNTEAFF.

J is TRBJ2-2 and V is TRBV29-1; D not resolved. Per germline, CDR1 SQVTM and CDR2 ANQGSEA. Trimming removed 6 bases from V and 0 bases from J, with 11 bases in between. CDR3 size: 14 residues. CDR3 in DNA: TGCAGCGTCGCCCCGACTTCGAACACCGGGGAGCTGTTTTTT. Amino acid sequence: CSVAPTSNTGELFF.

This clone was found a few times. The chain couples TRBV5-4 to TRBJ1-5, with TRBD1 as a possible D gene (5 bases). The V gene's germline CDR1 is SGHNT and CDR2 YYREEE (reference sequence). This CDR3 comprises 14 residues. V lost 3 bases, J lost 6 bases, and 13 bases lay in between. The CDR3 DNA follows: TGTGCCAGCAGCTGGGGCGGGGGAGGTCAGCCCCAGCATTTT. This codes for CASSWGGGGQPQHF.

This chain connects TRBV5-1 to TRBJ2-3; D remains ambiguous. This CDR3 comprises 15 residues. Trimming removed 2 bases from V and 0 bases from J, with 10 bases in between. CDR1 SGHRS and CDR2 YFSETQ come from the germline V gene. CDR3 bases: TGCGCCAGCAGCTTCCGCCCGACTAGCACAGATACGCAGTATTTT. Its protein product is CASSFRPTSTDTQYF. The whole variable domain, filled in from reference TRBV5-1 and TRBJ2-3, reads KAGVTQTPRYLIKTRGQQVTLSCSPISGHRSVSWYQQTPGQGLQFLFEYFSETQRNKGNFPGRFSGRQFSNSRSEMNVSTLELGDSALYLCASSFRPTSTDTQYFGPGTRLTVL.

This chain connects TRBV30 to TRBJ2-3; D remains unclear. The CDR3 consists of 12 residues. Germline V gene sequence: CDR1 GTSNPN, CDR2 SVGIG (reference sequence). Trimming removed 2 bases at V and 5 bases at J, with 8 bases between. The DNA of the CDR3 is TGTGCCTGGAGTCTCACGGGAGATACGCAGTATTTT. Translated: CAWSLTGDTQYF.

The V gene is TRBV27, the J gene TRBJ2-1, with D perhaps TRBD2 (6 bases). This CDR3 region has 17 residues. Germline CDR1 is MNHEY and CDR2 is SMNVEV (reference sequence). V lost 5 bases and J 6 bases, leaving 23 bases between the germline ends. The CDR3 DNA reads as TGTGCCAGCAGTCCCCCCCATATAGCGGCCCTCCCCAATGAGCAGTTCTTC. Translating it yields CASSPPHIAALPNEQFF.

The J gene is TRBJ2-2, the V gene TRBV24-1, with unresolved D. The CDR3 has 14 amino acids. Germline values: CDR1 KGHDR, CDR2 SFDVKD. V was trimmed by 0 bases and J by 8 bases, leaving 9 bases between them. CDR3 amino acids: CATSDLDKKGELFF. In DNA, the CDR3 is TGTGCCACCAGTGATTTGGACAAAAAGGGGGAGCTGTTTTTT.

The CDR3 DNA reads as TGTGCCAGCAGCTCCTTGGGAGGTACCGGAGCCTGGAACACCATATATTTT. As protein: CASSSLGGTGAWNTIYF. The chain joins TRBV28 to TRBJ1-3, with unresolved D. This CDR3 has 17 amino acids. The ends were cut back, 6 bases at V and 7 bases at J, with 25 bases in the middle. CDR1 and CDR2 (germline): MDHEN, SYDVKM. Full variable domain (outside the CDR3, taken from reference TRBV28 and TRBJ1-3): DVKVTQSSRYLVKRTGEKVFLECVQDMDHENMFWYRQDPGLGLRLIYFSYDVKMKEKGDIPEGYSVSREKKERFSLILESASTNQTSMYLCASSSLGGTGAWNTIYFGEGSWLTVV.

The chain has TRBV13 and TRBJ2-1; D is uncertain. This CDR3 region has 11 residues. Trimming cost V 5 bases and J 10 bases, with 9 bases left between them. Germline V gives CDR1 PRHDT, CDR2 FYEKMQ (reference sequence). The CDR3, as DNA: TGTGCCAGCAGCAACGCAGTGGAGCAGTTCTTC. This gives the protein CASSNAVEQFF.

The chain combines TRBV5-4 with TRBJ2-7; 7 bases are shared with TRBD2. The CDR3 length is 16 residues. Germline lookup yields CDR1 SGHNT and CDR2 YYREEE (reference sequence). The V and J ends lost 4 bases and 0 bases, in that order; junction bases with no gene match: 10. The CDR3 protein is CASSPVSGVSSYEQYF. The DNA for the CDR3 is TGTGCCAGCAGCCCCGTGAGCGGGGTAAGCTCCTACGAGCAGTACTTC.

The chain couples TRBV18 to TRBJ1-1; D possibly corresponds to TRBD1 (6 bases). Trimming took off 3 bases at V and 3 bases at J, with 11 bases between the two ends. The CDR3 has 14 amino acids. CDR1 and CDR2 from the germline V gene are KGHSH and LQKENI. Written as DNA, the CDR3 is TGTGCCAGCTCACCCGGGGGGGGCGACACTGAAGCTTTCTTT. Translating gives CASSPGGGDTEAFF. The whole variable domain, filled in from reference TRBV18 and TRBJ1-1, reads NAGVMQNPRHLVRRRGQEARLRCSPMKGHSHVYWYRQLPEEGLKFMVYLQKENIIDESGMPKERFSAEFPKEGPSILRIQQVVRGDSAAYFCASSPGGGDTEAFFGQGTRLTVV.

This chain connects TRBV27 to TRBJ1-2, with D tentatively TRBD1 (5 bases). Germline loops: CDR1 MNHEY, CDR2 SMNVEV (reference sequence). Trimming pared 3 bases from V and 2 bases from J, leaving 7 bases between. This CDR3 is built from 13 residues. CDR3 region: CASSFAGNYGYTF. CDR3 sequence (DNA): TGTGCCAGCAGTTTTGCAGGGAACTATGGCTACACCTTC.

The table lists this clone with a few counts. V and J are TRBV7-3 and TRBJ2-1; D unresolved. This CDR3 region has 15 residues. CDR1 is SGHTA, CDR2 FQGTGA, per germline. The ends were cut back, 5 bases at V and 1 base at J, with 12 bases in the middle. CDR3 loop: CASSLARSSYNEQFF. In nucleotides, the CDR3 is TGTGCCAGCAGCCTCGCACGGAGTTCCTACAATGAGCAGTTCTTC.

The DNA of the CDR3 is TGTGCCAGCAGCTTGGTCATGTCCGGGGACACAGATACGCAGTATTTT. Protein: CASSLVMSGDTDTQYF. The chain carries TRBV5-5 and TRBJ2-3; maybe TRBD2 (5 bases). The germline V gene encodes CDR1 SGHKS and CDR2 YYEKEE (reference sequence). CDR3 length: 16 residues. V was trimmed by 0 bases and J by 2 bases, leaving 13 bases between them.

The gene calls are TRBV5-1 and TRBJ2-2; 9 nucleotides match TRBD2. The CDR3 is 19 amino acids. The V gene's germline CDR1 is SGHRS and CDR2 YFSETQ. J gave up 1 base and V 1 base, and 11 bases lay outside the gene matches. This CDR3 is CASSLRMRLAARNTGELFF. The DNA for the CDR3 is TGCGCCAGCAGCTTGAGGATGAGACTAGCGGCGAGGAACACCGGGGAGCTGTTTTTT.

This clone was recorded only once. This chain uses TRBV7-2 with TRBJ2-6; D possibly corresponds to TRBD2 (6 bases). The CDR3 is made up of 16 amino acids. V lost 6 bases and J lost 0, with 12 bases in between. CDR1 SGHTA and CDR2 FQGNSA come from the germline V gene. The CDR3 loop reads CASRPPGASGANVLTF. The CDR3 coding sequence is TGTGCCAGCAGGCCCCCGGGAGCCTCTGGGGCCAACGTCCTGACTTTC.

V is TRBV11-3 and J is TRBJ2-5, with 13 bases lining up with TRBD2. Germline V gene data show CDR1 as SGHNT and CDR2 as YENEEA. Losses at the gene ends were 5 bases for V and 4 bases for J; bases not matched to a gene: 7. The CDR3 is 16 residues long. CDR3 in DNA: TGTGCCAGCAGCCAAGGACTAGCGGGAGTTAGAGAGACCCAGTACTTC. Amino acid sequence: CASSQGLAGVRETQYF.

This CDR3 reads CASSSSGTSGRGEQYF. The CDR3 DNA reads as TGTGCCAGCAGTTCCTCCGGGACTAGCGGGAGAGGCGAGCAGTACTTC. This sequence joins TRBV6-5 and TRBJ2-7; 14 nucleotides match TRBD2. This CDR3 is built from 16 residues. Germline V gives CDR1 MNHEY, CDR2 SVGAGI. J was trimmed by 6 bases and V by 4 bases; bases with no gene match: 8.

The chain links TRBV29-1 to TRBJ1-1; TRBD1 matches at 10 bases. The ends lost 7 bases at V and 5 bases at J; junction bases unmatched: 7. Germline V lookup: CDR1 SQVTM, CDR2 ANQGSEA. The CDR3 covers 13 residues. The CDR3 spells CSADRGPTTEAFF. The CDR3 DNA follows: TGCAGCGCAGACAGGGGGCCGACGACTGAAGCTTTCTTT. Using reference TRBV29-1 and TRBJ1-1 for the parts outside the CDR3, the full variable domain is SAVISQKPSRDICQRGTSLTIQCQVDSQVTMMFWYRQQPGQSLTLIATANQGSEATYESGFVIDKFPISRPNLTFSTLTVSNMSPEDSSIYLCSADRGPTTEAFFGQGTRLTVV.

This clone was counted a few times. The V and J genes are TRBV5-5 and TRBJ1-1; TRBD1 aligns across 7 bases. V was pared by 4 bases and J by 2 bases, with 11 bases of the junction left unmatched. The CDR3 has 16 amino acids. Germline CDR1 reads SGHKS; CDR2 reads YYEKEE (reference sequence). CDR3 loop: CASSSDRAEGNTEAFF. CDR3 sequence (DNA): TGTGCCAGCAGCAGTGACAGGGCGGAGGGCAACACTGAAGCTTTCTTT.

The chain joins TRBV25-1 to TRBJ1-1; D gene unclear. V dropped 4 bases and J dropped 7 bases, with 10 bases sitting between them. Germline CDR1 is MGHDK and CDR2 is SYGVNS. The CDR3 consists of 12 residues. The CDR3 DNA reads as TGTGCCAGCAGTGTTACTGGCGGTGAAGCTTTCTTT. Protein sequence: CASSVTGGEAFF.

The chain couples TRBV3-1 (or the pseudogene TRBV3-2) to TRBJ1-2, with D tentatively TRBD1 (6 bases). In germline, CDR1 is LGHDT, CDR2 YNNKEL (reference sequence). Trimming took 2 bases from V and 0 from J, leaving 13 bases between them. CDR3 length: 16 residues. CDR3 residues: CASSQSRGLTNYGYTF. The CDR3 DNA reads as TGTGCCAGCAGCCAAAGCAGGGGTCTTACTAACTATGGCTACACCTTC.